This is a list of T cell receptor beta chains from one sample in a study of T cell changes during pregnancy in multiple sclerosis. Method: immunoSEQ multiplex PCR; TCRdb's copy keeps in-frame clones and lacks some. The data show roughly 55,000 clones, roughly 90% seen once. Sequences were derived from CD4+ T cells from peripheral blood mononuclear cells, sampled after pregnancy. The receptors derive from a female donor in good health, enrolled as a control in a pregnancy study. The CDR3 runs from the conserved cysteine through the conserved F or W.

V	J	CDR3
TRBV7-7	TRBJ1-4	CASSLQRNEKLFF
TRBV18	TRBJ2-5	CASSPEQGGKTQYF
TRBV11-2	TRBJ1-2	CASSLGQGYGYTF
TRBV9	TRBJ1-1	CASSAHVQKTEAFF
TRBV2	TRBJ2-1	CASILQPGGYNEQFF
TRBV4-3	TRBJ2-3	CASSQDTGIDTQYF
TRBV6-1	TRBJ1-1	CASSEDNRGLTEAFF
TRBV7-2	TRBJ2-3	CASSLGPGTGADTQYF
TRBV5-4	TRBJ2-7	CASSRTGAKLSYEQYF
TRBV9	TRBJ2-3	CASSVGGGRDTQYF
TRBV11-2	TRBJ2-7	CASRQSPGEQYF
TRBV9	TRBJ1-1	CASKPQGQVNTEAFF
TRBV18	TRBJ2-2	CASSYGQSGELFF
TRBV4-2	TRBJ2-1	CASSQDRTSGANEQFF
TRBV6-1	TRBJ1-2	CAGRGTGAYGYTF
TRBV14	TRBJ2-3	CASSQGLRASRTQYF
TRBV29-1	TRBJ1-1	CSVHPGGGGAFF
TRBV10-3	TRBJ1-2	CAIRKDRELHGYTF
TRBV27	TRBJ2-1	CASSASGPYNEQFF
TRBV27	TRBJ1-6	CASSAFDRTNSPLHF
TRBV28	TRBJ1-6	CASSSPQGWNSPLHF
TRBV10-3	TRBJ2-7	CAISPGTGGDEQYF
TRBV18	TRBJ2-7	CASSPSRGYEQYF
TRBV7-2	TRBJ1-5	CASSATGVSNQPQHF
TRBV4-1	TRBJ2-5	CASSQEVSGGAKETQYF
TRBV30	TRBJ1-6	CAWSPLSSYNSPLHF
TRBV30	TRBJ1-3	CAWARGNTIYF
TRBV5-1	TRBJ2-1	CASSPGQISYNEQFF
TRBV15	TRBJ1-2	CATSRDKGRGYGYTF
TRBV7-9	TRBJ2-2	CASSVTSGGGTGELFF
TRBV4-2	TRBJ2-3	CASSQVGTSGGGQYF